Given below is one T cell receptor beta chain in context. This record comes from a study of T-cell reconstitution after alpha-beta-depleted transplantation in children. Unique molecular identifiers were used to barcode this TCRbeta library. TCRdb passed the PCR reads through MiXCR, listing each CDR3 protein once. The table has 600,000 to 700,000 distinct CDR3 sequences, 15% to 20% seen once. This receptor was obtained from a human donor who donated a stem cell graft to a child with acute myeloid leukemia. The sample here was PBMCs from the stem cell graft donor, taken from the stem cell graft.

The CDR3 spells CASSYSGLAGFNEQFF. The CDR3 DNA reads TGTGCCAGCAGTTACTCCGGACTAGCGGGGTTCAATGAGCAGTTCTTC. The chain employs TRBV6-5 and TRBJ2-1; TRBD2 matches 12 bases. The J segment lost 6 bases and the V segment lost 0 bases, leaving 3 bases of the junction unmatched. The germline gives CDR1 MNHEY, CDR2 SVGAGI. CDR3 length equals 16 residues.